What follows are 19 T cell receptor beta chains derived from one specimen sequenced in a study of T cell responses to AZD1222 COVID-19 vaccine. Clones were read by immunoSEQ multiplex PCR, and TCRdb kept only the in-frame ones, dropping some. The data contain 150,000 or so clones, 90% of them seen just once; the ten biggest clones take up about 4.3%. The starting material was peripheral blood, obtained 28 days after the second dose of the MenACWY control vaccine. The receptors derive from an adult who received the MenACWY meningococcal vaccine as a control.

The V call is TRBV28, the J call TRBJ2-7; TRBD2 matches 8 bases. The CDR3 sequence is 15 residues long. J was trimmed by 0 bases and V by 5 bases; bases with no gene match: 6. The germline gives CDR1 MDHEN, CDR2 SYDVKM. CDR3 amino acids: CASSHSGTSSYEQYF. The CDR3 bases are TGTGCCAGCAGTCATAGCGGGACGAGCTCCTACGAGCAGTACTTC.

This sequence joins TRBV30 and TRBJ2-1; D might be TRBD2 (5 bases). This CDR3 has 14 amino acids. V was cut by 7 bases and J by 4 bases, with 17 bases left in between. Germline V gives CDR1 GTSNPN, CDR2 SVGIG (reference sequence). CDR3 sequence reads: CASSPSGVYNEQFF. CDR3 in DNA: TGTGCCTCGAGCCCCTCCGGGGTATACAATGAGCAGTTCTTC.

A note on this clone: Distinct nucleotide sequences in the sample also encode this CDR3. CDR3 coding DNA: TGTGCCAGTAGTATCGGAGGGTCCGGAAACACCATATATTTT. Translation: CASSIGGSGNTIYF. The rearrangement uses TRBV19 and TRBJ1-3; D is uncertain. Germline lookup yields CDR1 LNHDA and CDR2 SQIVND (reference sequence). Trimming removed 3 bases at V and 4 bases at J, with 10 bases between. The CDR3 has 14 residues.

This clone was seen just once. This chain connects TRBV5-6 to TRBJ2-5; D unresolved. Trimming shortened V by 0 bases and J by 1 base, and 13 bases separated the two germline ends. Germline CDR1 is SGHDT and CDR2 is YYEEEE. The CDR3 is 16 residues long. The CDR3 region is CASSLAPTQFQETQYF. For the CDR3, the DNA is TGTGCCAGCAGCTTGGCCCCCACACAATTCCAAGAGACCCAGTACTTC.

This chain joins TRBV7-9 and TRBJ2-1; 12 nucleotides align to TRBD1. This CDR3 is 17 amino acids long. The trim removed 0 bases at V and 9 bases at J, leaving 9 bases unmatched. CDR1 is SEHNR, CDR2 FQNEAQ, per germline (reference sequence). The CDR3 loop reads CASSLAVGQGARSEQFF. The CDR3 region has the DNA TGTGCCAGCAGCTTAGCAGTGGGACAGGGGGCAAGAAGTGAGCAGTTCTTC.

The chain joins TRBV30 to TRBJ2-2; D perhaps matches TRBD2 (5 bases). The CDR3 runs to 15 residues. Germline V gives CDR1 GTSNPN, CDR2 SVGIG (reference sequence). Trimming took 2 bases from V and 5 from J, leaving 15 bases between them. In nucleotides, the CDR3 is TGTGCCTGGAGTAGGGATAGCGTGTTTACCGGGGAGCTGTTTTTT. It codes for CAWSRDSVFTGELFF.

This clone was found once. J is TRBJ1-1 and V is TRBV5-4, with TRBD1 identical over 9 bases. Germline V gene sequence: CDR1 SGHNT, CDR2 YYREEE (reference sequence). This CDR3 is built from 14 residues. The V segment lost 4 bases and the J segment 10 bases; nucleotides outside the gene matches: 11. The CDR3 spells CASSPPDRGIGAFF. The CDR3, as DNA: TGTGCCAGCAGCCCACCGGACAGGGGAATAGGAGCTTTCTTT.

This clone was detected once. The V gene is TRBV6-4, the J gene TRBJ1-1; D gene unclear. Germline V CDR1 and CDR2: MRHNA, SNTAGT. The germline V and J ends were trimmed by 6 bases and 1 base, with 9 bases remaining between them. This CDR3 contains 13 residues. CDR3 nucleotides: TGTGCCAGCAGCACTCAGGAGAACACTGAAGCTTTCTTT. Protein sequence: CASSTQENTEAFF.

V and J are TRBV5-6 and TRBJ1-2, with no clear D. Germline loops: CDR1 SGHDT, CDR2 YYEEEE. This CDR3 is built from 13 residues. V was shortened by 2 bases and J by 5 bases, with 10 bases between the two germline ends. The CDR3 reads CASSFEVGYGYTF. In nucleotides, the CDR3 is TGTGCCAGCAGCTTCGAGGTAGGGTATGGCTACACCTTC.

This clone showed up just once. This chain connects TRBV11-2 to TRBJ1-5, with a weak D call TRBD1 (5 bases). The V gene's germline CDR1 is SGHAT and CDR2 FQNNGV. This CDR3 is built from 18 residues. V was shortened by 0 bases and J by 0 bases, with 15 bases between the two germline ends. The CDR3 bases are TGTGCCAGCAGCTTAGACAGCCTCGGGGGATATAGCAATCAGCCCCAGCATTTT. It encodes CASSLDSLGGYSNQPQHF.

The chain links TRBV9 to TRBJ2-3; no clear D gene. The CDR3 runs 14 residues. V was clipped by 0 bases and J by 5 bases, with 10 bases between them. The germline CDR1 and CDR2 sequences are SGDLS and YYNGEE. This chain's CDR3 is CASSVATGRDTQYF. The CDR3 DNA follows: TGTGCCAGCAGCGTAGCGACCGGCAGAGATACGCAGTATTTT.

The chain couples TRBV7-2 to TRBJ2-1, with TRBD2 identical over 8 bases. CDR1 SGHTA and CDR2 FQGNSA come from the germline V gene. This CDR3 contains 13 residues. Written as DNA, the CDR3 is TGTGCAACGGAGCGGGGGCCCTACAATGAGCAGTTCTTC. This sequence encodes CATERGPYNEQFF.

The J gene is TRBJ1-2, the V gene TRBV24-1; 7 bases agree with TRBD1. The CDR3 length is 18 residues. Trimming cost V 3 bases and J 0 bases; bases outside gene matches: 12. Germline V CDR1 and CDR2: KGHDR, SFDVKD. CDR3 DNA sequence: TGTGCCACCAGTGATACAGAGGGGCAGGGGGTAGCTAACTATGGCTACACCTTC. It encodes CATSDTEGQGVANYGYTF.

The V and J genes are TRBV6-5 and TRBJ2-7; unclear D gene. Germline lookup yields CDR1 MNHEY and CDR2 SVGAGI. This CDR3 is built from 11 residues. V was shortened by 7 bases and J by 7 bases, with 11 bases between the two germline ends. As DNA, the CDR3 is TGTGCCAGCATTCTAAGGACGGAGCAGTACTTC. Translated: CASILRTEQYF.

The CDR3 DNA is TGTGCCAGCTCACCTTACGGGAGGGACATCGGGGAGCTGTTTTTT. This sequence encodes CASSPYGRDIGELFF. The chain couples TRBV18 to TRBJ2-2; TRBD2 agrees at 8 bases. From germline, CDR1 is KGHSH and CDR2 LQKENI. The CDR3 has 15 residues. J gave up 7 bases and V 3 bases, and 7 bases lay outside the gene matches. Variable domain in full (rest from reference TRBV18 and TRBJ2-2): NAGVMQNPRHLVRRRGQEARLRCSPMKGHSHVYWYRQLPEEGLKFMVYLQKENIIDESGMPKERFSAEFPKEGPSILRIQQVVRGDSAAYFCASSPYGRDIGELFFGEGSRLTVL.

The genes are TRBV6-5 and TRBJ2-7, with TRBD1 identical over 9 bases. The V and J ends lost 6 bases and 3 bases, in that order; junction bases with no gene match: 6. Germline lookup yields CDR1 MNHEY and CDR2 SVGAGI. The CDR3 sequence is 14 residues long. The CDR3: CASRKTGGDYEQYF. In DNA, the CDR3 is TGTGCCAGCAGGAAGACAGGGGGTGACTACGAGCAGTACTTC.

The chain couples TRBV29-1 to TRBJ2-5; 7 bases map to TRBD1. The CDR3 consists of 13 residues. Per the germline V gene, CDR1 is SQVTM and CDR2 is ANQGSEA. The ends lost 5 bases at V and 1 base at J; junction bases unmatched: 4. This chain's CDR3 is CSVTQGVQETQYF. The DNA for the CDR3 is TGCAGCGTTACTCAGGGGGTCCAAGAGACCCAGTACTTC.

This clone was detected a few times. The chain couples TRBV11-3 to TRBJ1-2; 9 bases agree with TRBD1. V lost 5 bases and J lost 8; bases outside the gene matches: 6. The length of the CDR3 is 13 residues. CDR1 and CDR2 from the germline V gene are SGHNT and YENEEA. The CDR3 bases are TGTGCCAGCAGCACTGACAGGGGGGAAGGCTACACCTTC. Protein product: CASSTDRGEGYTF.

The J gene is TRBJ2-4, the V gene TRBV6-5; no reliable D call. The CDR3 covers 13 residues. Germline CDR1 is MNHEY and CDR2 is SVGAGI. The V end lost 8 bases, the J end lost 8 bases, and 16 bases lay between the germline ends. The CDR3 protein is CASSSLGWDIQYF. CDR3 DNA sequence: TGTGCCAGCTCCTCCCTGGGCTGGGACATTCAGTACTTC.